This T cell receptor beta chain stems from a study of control samples from healthy donors and cancer patients. Repertoires were generated with immunoSEQ multiplex PCR, while TCRdb's copy carries only in-frame clones and drops some. The sample comprises around 140,000 clones, 91% of which are singletons, and under 4% rests with the top ten. Sequences were obtained from blood. This TCR came from a man aged 30 to 39 in good health.

The CDR3 reads CASSSVGRGKTEAFF. CDR3 nucleotide sequence: TGTGCCAGCAGCTCAGTGGGACGAGGGAAGACTGAAGCTTTCTTT. V and J are TRBV11-2 and TRBJ1-1; the D gene is possibly TRBD1 (5 bases). Germline V lookup: CDR1 SGHAT, CDR2 FQNNGV. Trimming stripped 4 bases from V and 5 bases from J, with 17 bases between. This CDR3 is 15 amino acids long.